Listed below are T cell receptor beta chains from one sample, sequenced in a study of blood T cell repertoires in COVID-19. Clones were sequenced by immunoSEQ multiplex PCR, and TCRdb holds only the in-frame ones, with some missing. The repertoire holds about 200,000 clones, approximately 85% seen once, with 2% to 3% in the top ten. Source material: peripheral blood. The receptor set was obtained from a woman in her 70s with COVID-19, enrolled during active disease. Both conserved end residues are trimmed from each CDR3.

j_call: TRBJ1-2
v_call: TRBV6-5
cdr3_aa: ASNRGLPDGYT

j_call: TRBJ1-4
v_call: TRBV12-3/TRBV12-4
cdr3_aa: ASSPQQDEKLF

j_call: TRBJ1-1
v_call: TRBV11-3
cdr3_aa: ASSLVVSLGAEAF

j_call: TRBJ1-2
v_call: TRBV27
cdr3_aa: ASTLTGGEKRYT

j_call: TRBJ2-6
v_call: TRBV6-4
cdr3_aa: ASSRDSDGGANVLT

j_call: TRBJ1-5
v_call: TRBV9
cdr3_aa: ASSVDALGQPQH

j_call: TRBJ2-1
v_call: TRBV6-5
cdr3_aa: ASRPPGGSYNEQF

j_call: TRBJ1-6
v_call: TRBV7-6
cdr3_aa: ASSFGGARNSPLH

j_call: TRBJ2-7
v_call: TRBV12-5
cdr3_aa: ASGPYPENRGNYEQY

j_call: TRBJ1-5
v_call: TRBV7-9
cdr3_aa: ASSLSGSSNQPQH

j_call: TRBJ2-2
v_call: TRBV5-1
cdr3_aa: ASSLRLGNTGELF

j_call: TRBJ1-2
v_call: TRBV14
cdr3_aa: ASSQDWGADRSDGYT

j_call: TRBJ2-7
v_call: TRBV5-1
cdr3_aa: ASSSLGREPTYSYEQY

j_call: TRBJ2-7
v_call: TRBV4-3
cdr3_aa: ASSQETGDYEQY

j_call: TRBJ1-5
v_call: TRBV7-2
cdr3_aa: ASSLRGNNQPQH

j_call: TRBJ2-7
v_call: TRBV18
cdr3_aa: ASSPAPGDYEQY

j_call: TRBJ1-4
v_call: TRBV3-1/TRBV3-2
cdr3_aa: ASSPNRGEKLF

j_call: TRBJ1-4
v_call: TRBV5-4
cdr3_aa: ASSSSRDRGPSEKLF

j_call: TRBJ1-1
v_call: TRBV18
cdr3_aa: ASRGLTEAF

j_call: TRBJ2-7
v_call: TRBV7-8
cdr3_aa: ASSLDSGNSGEPYEQY

j_call: TRBJ2-2
v_call: TRBV27
cdr3_aa: ASSRNTGELF

j_call: TRBJ1-2
v_call: TRBV4-1
cdr3_aa: ASSQAIQGAYGYT

j_call: TRBJ2-7
v_call: TRBV7-9
cdr3_aa: ASSLDRGLDEQY

j_call: TRBJ1-1
v_call: TRBV11-3
cdr3_aa: ASSTTPGADTEAF

j_call: TRBJ1-6
v_call: TRBV11-2
cdr3_aa: ASSLDGTSNSPLH

j_call: TRBJ2-3
v_call: TRBV7-2
cdr3_aa: ASSLDGGSPDTQY

j_call: TRBJ1-2
v_call: TRBV19
cdr3_aa: ASIRTGVEVGYT

j_call: TRBJ1-5
v_call: TRBV15
cdr3_aa: ATSRSWGGAGGPQH

j_call: TRBJ2-3
v_call: TRBV19
cdr3_aa: ASSSGTGSTDTQY

j_call: TRBJ2-5
v_call: TRBV5-1
cdr3_aa: ASTAQGLGQETQY

j_call: TRBJ2-7
v_call: TRBV2
cdr3_aa: ASSERQNEVYEQY